The next 20 T cell receptor beta chains were all read from a single sample in a study of graft-versus-host responses after intestinal transplantation. Irradiated, violet-dye-labeled stimulators (200,000) were plated alongside 200,000 CFSE-labeled responders. Profiling relied on immunoSEQ multiplex PCR, and the TCRdb table lists in-frame clones only, not all of them. The sample holds about 14,000 clones; around a third are singletons and the top ten take less than 2.5%. The sequences come from alloreactive CD8+ T cells from a mixed lymphocyte reaction culture, collected before intestinal transplant. Subset described: CFSE-low proliferating T cells sorted from roughly 6-day pre-transplant mixed lymphocyte reaction (GvH or HvG direction). The source of these receptors is a human patient who received an intestinal transplant.

In this sample, this clone is medium-sized (0.01 to 0.1%). The chain couples TRBV4-2 to TRBJ1-3; TRBD1 agrees at 7 bases. The J segment lost 4 bases and the V segment lost 6 bases, leaving 6 bases of the junction unmatched. The CDR3 spans 14 residues. Germline V gene sequence: CDR1 LGHNA, CDR2 YNFKEQ. The CDR3 sequence is CASSQQGSGNTIYF. In DNA form, the CDR3 reads TGTGCCAGCAGTCAACAGGGGTCCGGAAACACCATATATTTT.

By share, this clone counts as medium-sized. V is TRBV9 and J is TRBJ2-1; D gene ambiguous. Trimming removed 2 bases from V and 3 bases from J, with 12 bases in between. The CDR3 covers 15 residues. The V gene's germline CDR1 is SGDLS and CDR2 YYNGEE. CDR3 region: CASSVGDERYNEQFF. CDR3 in DNA: TGTGCCAGCAGCGTCGGAGATGAGCGCTACAATGAGCAGTTCTTC.

The rearrangement uses TRBV7-2 and TRBJ2-7, with D tentatively TRBD1 (6 bases). CDR1 SGHTA and CDR2 FQGNSA come from the germline V gene. V lost 3 bases and J lost 4, with 19 bases in between. CDR3 length equals 16 residues. The CDR3 nucleotides are TGTGCCAGCAGCTTGTGGGGGCCAGGACAAGGATACGAGCAGTACTTC. Translation gives CASSLWGPGQGYEQYF.

The gene calls are TRBV7-9 and TRBJ2-1; D is perhaps TRBD1 (6 bases). The CDR3 runs to 13 residues. V dropped 4 bases and J dropped 5 bases, with 9 bases sitting between them. Per germline, CDR1 SEHNR and CDR2 FQNEAQ (reference sequence). CDR3 nucleotides: TGTGCCAGCAGCTCTAGGGGGAACAATGAGCAGTTCTTC. Protein sequence: CASSSRGNNEQFF.

In this sample, this clone turned up a few times. This chain links TRBV11-2 with TRBJ1-3; weak D call: TRBD1 (5 bases). Germline lookup yields CDR1 SGHAT and CDR2 FQNNGV. Trimming left V 0 bases short and J 1 base short, with 13 bases between. The CDR3 length is 17 residues. This chain's CDR3 is CASSLDRPGTSGNTIYF. For the CDR3, the DNA is TGTGCCAGCAGCTTAGATCGCCCCGGGACTTCTGGAAACACCATATATTTT. Using reference TRBV11-2 and TRBJ1-3 for the parts outside the CDR3, the full variable domain is EAGVAQSPRYKIIEKRQSVAFWCNPISGHATLYWYQQILGQGPKLLIQFQNNGVVDDSQLPKDRFSAERLKGVDSTLKIQPAKLEDSAVYLCASSLDRPGTSGNTIYFGEGSWLTVV.

CDR3 nucleotide sequence: TGCGCCAGCAGCTTGGGTGAAGGGACTTATGAAAAACTGTTTTTT. It is translated as CASSLGEGTYEKLFF. The chain links TRBV5-1 to TRBJ1-4; D possibly corresponds to TRBD1 (5 bases). In germline, CDR1 is SGHRS, CDR2 YFSETQ. Trimming removed 0 bases at V and 6 bases at J, with 12 bases between. The CDR3 is made up of 15 amino acids.

The J gene is TRBJ2-5, the V gene TRBV25-1, with D uncertain. Germline V CDR1 and CDR2: MGHDK, SYGVNS. This CDR3 has 10 amino acids. Trimming removed 6 bases at V and 5 bases at J, with 4 bases between. DNA for the CDR3: TGTGCCAGCAGCTTCGAGACCCAGTACTTC. It translates to CASSFETQYF.

V usage is TRBV7-9 and J usage is TRBJ2-3; 7 positions agree with TRBD2. Germline CDR1 SEHNR, CDR2 FQNEAQ (reference sequence). CDR3 length: 16 residues. The junction had 10 bases not matched to a gene; V was cut back by 3 bases and J by 4 bases. This CDR3 is CASSFKTSSIADTQYF. The CDR3 coding sequence is TGTGCCAGCAGCTTTAAGACTAGCAGTATCGCAGATACGCAGTATTTT.

The rearrangement uses TRBV6-1 and TRBJ2-1; D is uncertain. CDR3 length: 13 residues. V dropped 5 bases and J dropped 8 bases, with 13 bases sitting between them. In germline, CDR1 is MNHNS, CDR2 SASEGT. CDR3 DNA: TGTGCCAGCAGTAAAAGTGGCCCGGATGAGCAGTTCTTC. This codes for CASSKSGPDEQFF.

J is TRBJ2-1 and V is TRBV4-1, with unresolved D. Germline CDR1 is MGHRA and CDR2 is YSYEKL. V gave up 1 base and J gave up 5 bases, with 6 bases separating them. The CDR3 spans 13 residues. For the CDR3, the DNA is TGCGCCAGCAGCCAAGTATTTGACAATGAGCAGTTCTTC. Translating it yields CASSQVFDNEQFF.

Only a few counts were recorded for this clone. The chain employs TRBV6-6 and TRBJ1-1; 7 bases line up with TRBD1. CDR1 and CDR2 from the germline V gene are MNHNY and SVGAGI (reference sequence). The CDR3 consists of 13 residues. V lost 2 bases and J lost 7; bases outside the gene matches: 4. The CDR3 is CASSYAGGGEAFF. The CDR3 nucleotides read TGTGCCAGCAGTTACGCAGGGGGAGGTGAAGCTTTCTTT.

This clone has a handful of counts. The J gene is TRBJ1-1, the V gene TRBV7-9; tentatively, D is TRBD1 (5 bases). Per the germline V gene, CDR1 is SEHNR and CDR2 is FQNEAQ (reference sequence). V shed 1 base and J shed 10 bases, with 16 bases lying between them. The CDR3 spans 14 residues. The CDR3: CASSLVDRKAGAFF. In DNA form, the CDR3 reads TGTGCCAGCAGCTTAGTTGACAGAAAGGCTGGAGCTTTCTTT.

This rearrangement joins TRBV9 to TRBJ2-7; D tentatively reads TRBD1 or TRBD2 (5 bases each). CDR3 length equals 14 residues. Germline V gives CDR1 SGDLS, CDR2 YYNGEE. The V end lost 3 bases, the J end lost 4 bases, and 14 bases lay between the germline ends. CDR3 sequence reads: CASSAGTRGYEQYF. The CDR3 nucleotides read TGTGCCAGCAGCGCTGGGACGAGGGGTTACGAGCAGTACTTC. The entire variable domain, with the rest obtained from reference TRBV9 and TRBJ2-7, is as follows: DSGVTQTPKHLITATGQRVTLRCSPRSGDLSVYWYQQSLDQGLQFLIQYYNGEERAKGNILERFSAQQFPDLHSELNLSSLELGDSALYFCASSAGTRGYEQYFGPGTRLTVT.

The chain carries TRBV27 and TRBJ2-1; D is ambiguous. The CDR3 runs to 13 residues. V was shortened by 5 bases and J by 7 bases, with 12 bases between the two germline ends. Germline-derived CDR1 and CDR2 are MNHEY and SMNVEV (reference sequence). The CDR3 nucleotides are TGTGCCAGCAGTATAGGAGTTTCAAATGAGCAGTTCTTC. Protein: CASSIGVSNEQFF.

CDR3 DNA sequence: TGCGCCAGCAGCCAAGATAGCTCGGCTTTCTTT. Translating it yields CASSQDSSAFF. V and J are TRBV4-1 and TRBJ1-1; D call uncertain. Trimming stripped 0 bases from V and 11 bases from J, with 7 bases between. The CDR3 spans 11 residues. Germline-derived CDR1 and CDR2 are MGHRA and YSYEKL.

The chain is built from TRBV11-1 and TRBJ2-5, with no clear D. Germline lookup yields CDR1 SGHAT and CDR2 FQDESV (reference sequence). The CDR3 totals 11 residues. Trimming cost V 4 bases and J 4 bases, with 4 bases left between them. The CDR3 here is CASSSGETQYF. The CDR3 DNA follows: TGTGCCAGCAGCTCCGGAGAGACCCAGTACTTC.

This clone was detected a few times. The J gene is TRBJ2-1, the V gene TRBV4-1, with 9 positions matching TRBD1. The CDR3 spans 14 residues. The germline CDR1 and CDR2 sequences are MGHRA and YSYEKL. The ends lost 5 bases at V and 9 bases at J; junction bases unmatched: 8. DNA for the CDR3: TGCGCCAGCAGCGCACTACAGGGGGCGGGTGAGCAGTTCTTC. The encoded protein is CASSALQGAGEQFF.

The chain combines TRBV6-1 with TRBJ2-5; possibly TRBD2 for D (5 bases). Germline V gene sequence: CDR1 MNHNS, CDR2 SASEGT. This CDR3 has 15 residues. V lost 6 bases, J lost 2 bases, and 16 bases lay in between. The CDR3 sequence: CASRPTFGDQETQYF. In DNA, the CDR3 is TGTGCCAGCAGGCCTACTTTCGGGGATCAAGAGACCCAGTACTTC.

This clone was picked up a small number of times. J is TRBJ1-6 and V is TRBV19; D not resolved. The CDR3 totals 17 residues. CDR1 is LNHDA, CDR2 SQIVND, per germline (reference sequence). Trimming removed 4 bases from V and 0 bases from J, with 13 bases in between. DNA for the CDR3: TGTGCCAGTAGTACCCGCGAGATCACCTCCTATAATTCACCCCTCCACTTT. Its protein is CASSTREITSYNSPLHF.

A few counts support this clone. The chain carries TRBV7-2 and TRBJ2-7, with D tentatively TRBD2 (7 bases). V was shortened by 3 bases and J by 4 bases, with 13 bases between the two germline ends. There are 14 residues in the CDR3. The germline CDR1 and CDR2 sequences are SGHTA and FQGNSA. CDR3 DNA sequence: TGTGCCAGCAGCTTGGGAGGGGGGGGTTACGAGCAGTACTTC. Translation: CASSLGGGGYEQYF.